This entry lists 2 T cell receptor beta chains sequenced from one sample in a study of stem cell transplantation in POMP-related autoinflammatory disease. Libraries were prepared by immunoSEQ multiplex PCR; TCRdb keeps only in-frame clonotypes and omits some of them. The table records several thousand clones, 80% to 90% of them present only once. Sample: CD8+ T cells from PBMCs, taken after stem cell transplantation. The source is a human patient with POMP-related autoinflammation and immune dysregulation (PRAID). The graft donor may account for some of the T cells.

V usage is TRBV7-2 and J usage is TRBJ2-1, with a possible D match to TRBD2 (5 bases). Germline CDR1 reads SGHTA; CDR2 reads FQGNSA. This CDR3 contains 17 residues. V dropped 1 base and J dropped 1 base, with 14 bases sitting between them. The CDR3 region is CASSLDEKRSSYNEQFF. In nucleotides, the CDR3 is TGTGCCAGCAGCTTAGATGAGAAGCGGAGTTCCTACAATGAGCAGTTCTTC.

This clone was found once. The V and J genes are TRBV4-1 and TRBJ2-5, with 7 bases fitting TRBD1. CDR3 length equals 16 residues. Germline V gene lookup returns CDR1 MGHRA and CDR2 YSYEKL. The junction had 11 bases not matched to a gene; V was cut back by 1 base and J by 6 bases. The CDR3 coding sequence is TGCGCCAGCAGCCAAGGACAGGGCTCCCACTGGAAGACCCAGTACTTC. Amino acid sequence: CASSQGQGSHWKTQYF.